This T cell receptor (beta chain) was profiled in a study of blood T cell repertoires in COVID-19 (dated by TCRdb to about 2020). About the study as a whole: Samples covering the acute and convalescent phases of COVID-19 were provided by collaborators in the United States, Italy and Spain. The prospective study material was composed of cDNA or gDNA derived from T cells, B-cell-depleted T cells, or PBMCs. Deeply sampled blood TCRbeta repertoires from subjects exposed to, actively infected with, or recovered from COVID-19 were included in the dataset. The repertoires were released in a freely available public database meant as a resource for research on the immune response to SARS-CoV-2. Samples came from the ongoing ImmuneRACE study (first 160 participants) plus 1,254 subjects from 6 global collaborators. A de-identified subject ID, COVID-19 status, age in years and sex were almost always included in the sample metadata. Where HLA class I and class II types were available, the types were taken from metadata supplied by the sample provider, not from assay-based typing. What the work shows at the level of the full study, not this receptor alone: The amount of clinical and demographic metadata varied by source and participant and was provided uncurated.

As regards this clone: Its antigen remains unidentified. No much larger clone is present one base from it, and per-base qualities are unavailable.

Collaborating institutions collected whole blood in K2EDTA tubes following their own protocols. For TCRbeta analysis, collaborators shipped samples in one of three forms: frozen whole blood, isolated PBMCs, or DNA extracted from either of those sample types. TCRbeta CDR3 regions were amplified from genomic DNA using the immunoSEQ Assay, a bias-controlled multiplex PCR. From the authors' description of their analysis: The number of nucleated cells in each sample was estimated from the amplification of reference gene primers within the assay. Sequence reads were collapsed and filtered to measure the absolute abundance of every unique TCRbeta CDR3 rearrangement. For each sample, productive Simpson clonality was calculated as the square root of Simpson's diversity index over productive rearrangements. The immuneACCESS repertoire file appears here via TCRdb, limited to in-frame rearrangements. These files lack a portion of the clones; in checked studies, under half of the deficit traces to unresolved V genes, and the cause of the others is not known. D and trimming come from the DNA, and the V and J calls and clone size come from that table. The sample yields around 700,000 clones; approximately 90% were counted once. The ten top clones hold over 0.2% of the sample.

The TCR was taken from a woman between 18 and 30 years old with acute or convalescent COVID-19. The sequencing sample was made of peripheral blood.

At the DNA level, the sequence is TGTGCCAGCAGCCCGGGGGGGAGCTCCTACGAGCAGTACTTC. It specifies CASSPGGSSYEQYF. The rearranged segments are TRBV11-1 and TRBJ2-7; TRBD2 fits 8 bases in the junction. In the germline V gene (reference sequence), CDR1 corresponds to SGHAT and CDR2 to FQDESV. Trimming accounts for 5 bases at V and 0 bases at J, while the number of junction bases matched to no gene is 3. The CDR3 holds 14 amino acids from the cysteine to the phenylalanine. Here the CDR3 DNA is all that survives: 42 bases in frame from base 1.